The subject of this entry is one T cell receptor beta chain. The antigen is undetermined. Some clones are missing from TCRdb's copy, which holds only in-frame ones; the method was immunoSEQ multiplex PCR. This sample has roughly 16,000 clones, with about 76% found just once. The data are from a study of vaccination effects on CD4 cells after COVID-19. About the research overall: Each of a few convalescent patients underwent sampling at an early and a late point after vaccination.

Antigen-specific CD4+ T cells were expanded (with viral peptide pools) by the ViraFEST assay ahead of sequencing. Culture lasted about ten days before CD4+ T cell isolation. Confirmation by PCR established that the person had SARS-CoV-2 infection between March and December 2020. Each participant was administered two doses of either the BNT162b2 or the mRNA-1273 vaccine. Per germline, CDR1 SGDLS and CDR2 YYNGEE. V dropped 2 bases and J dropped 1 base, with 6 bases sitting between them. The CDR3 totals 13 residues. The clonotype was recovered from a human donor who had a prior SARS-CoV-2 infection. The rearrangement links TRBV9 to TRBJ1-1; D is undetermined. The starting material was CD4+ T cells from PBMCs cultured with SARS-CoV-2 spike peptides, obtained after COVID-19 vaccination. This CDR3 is CASSVEPNTEAFF. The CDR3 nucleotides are TGTGCCAGCAGCGTGGAGCCGAACACTGAAGCTTTCTTT.